A single sample gave rise to the 11 T cell receptor beta chains below, sequenced in a study of T cell responses to AZD1222 COVID-19 vaccine. The repertoire was sequenced with immunoSEQ multiplex PCR; TCRdb's copy has only in-frame clones and lacks some. The sample has around 99,000 clones, about 93% seen once; the top ten hold 5.5% to 7%. Sample: peripheral blood, taken 28 days after the second AZD1222 dose. These receptors came from an adult who received the AZD1222 COVID-19 vaccine.

The V and J genes are TRBV7-2 and TRBJ2-4; D unclear. The germline gives CDR1 SGHTA, CDR2 FQGNSA. The CDR3 contains 15 residues. Deletions cut 3 bases from V and 0 bases from J, with 9 bases between. This CDR3 reads CASSFQRLAKNIQYF. The CDR3 DNA reads TGTGCCAGCAGCTTTCAGAGACTAGCCAAAAACATTCAGTACTTC. Drawing the rest from reference TRBV7-2 and TRBJ2-4, the complete variable domain is GAGVSQSPSNKVTEKGKDVELRCDPISGHTALYWYRQSLGQGLEFLIYFQGNSAPDKSGLPSDRFSAERTGGSVSTLTIQRTQQEDSAVYLCASSFQRLAKNIQYFGAGTRLSVL.

The chain links TRBV4-1 to TRBJ1-5; TRBD1 matches at 11 bases. The CDR3 extends over 15 amino acids. Germline V CDR1 and CDR2: MGHRA, YSYEKL. The V and J ends lost 4 bases and 4 bases, in that order; junction bases with no gene match: 3. CDR3 region: CASSLWDRGNQPQHF. In DNA, the CDR3 is TGCGCCAGCAGCCTATGGGACAGGGGGAATCAGCCCCAGCATTTT.

CDR3 sequence reads: CAWTSRRGTYGYTF. In DNA, the CDR3 is TGTGCCTGGACGTCGCGGAGGGGTACATATGGCTACACCTTC. This chain links TRBV30 with TRBJ1-2; tentatively, D is TRBD1 (5 bases). The CDR3 spans 14 residues. Trimming removed 4 bases from V and 5 bases from J, with 17 bases in between. The germline V gene has CDR1 GTSNPN and CDR2 SVGIG (reference sequence). Supplemented by reference TRBV30 and TRBJ1-2, the full variable domain reads SQTIHQWPATLVQPVGSPLSLECTVEGTSNPNLYWYRQAAGRGLQLLFYSVGIGQISSEVPQNLSASRPQDRQFILSSKKLLLSDSGFYLCAWTSRRGTYGYTFGSGTRLTVV.

The chain recombines TRBV5-4 with TRBJ1-2, with TRBD1 matching 9 bases. CDR3 length: 16 amino acids. Per the germline V gene, CDR1 is SGHNT and CDR2 is YYREEE (reference sequence). J gave up 1 base and V 6 bases, and 10 bases lay outside the gene matches. CDR3 loop: CASTKTGTGYNYGYTF. The CDR3 bases are TGTGCCAGCACGAAAACCGGGACAGGGTATAACTATGGCTACACCTTC.

The V call is TRBV9, the J call TRBJ2-5; 9 nucleotides match TRBD1. The ends lost 2 bases at V and 5 bases at J; junction bases unmatched: 13. CDR3 length: 17 amino acids. CDR1 and CDR2 (germline): SGDLS, YYNGEE. In DNA, the CDR3 is TGTGCCAGCAGCGTTGGCCGGGACAGGGTGGTATCGGAGACCCAGTACTTC. Encoded protein: CASSVGRDRVVSETQYF.

V is TRBV3-1 (or the pseudogene TRBV3-2) and J is TRBJ1-2; D call uncertain. Germline-derived CDR1 and CDR2 are LGHDT and YNNKEL (reference sequence). The V gene lost 0 bases and the J gene lost 4 bases, with 9 bases spanning the gap. The CDR3 length is 14 residues. CDR3: CASSQDQGPYGYTF. CDR3 sequence (DNA): TGTGCCAGCAGCCAAGATCAAGGACCCTATGGCTACACCTTC.

The gene calls are TRBV6-4 and TRBJ1-2; the match to TRBD1 covers 7 bases. J gave up 8 bases and V 5 bases, and 8 bases lay outside the gene matches. The germline gives CDR1 MRHNA, CDR2 SNTAGT. The CDR3 totals 13 residues. CDR3 DNA: TGTGCCAGCAGTCCCCAGACAGGGTACGGCTACACCTTC. Translating gives CASSPQTGYGYTF.

This clone appeared a single time. The chain carries TRBV12-5 and TRBJ2-3, with D possibly matching TRBD1 (6 bases). The germline V and J ends were trimmed by 1 base and 6 bases, with 11 bases remaining between them. Germline assignment: CDR1 LGHNT and CDR2 FRNRAP. The CDR3 loop spans 14 amino acids. The CDR3 is CASGLEGVGDTQYF. The CDR3 DNA is TGTGCTAGTGGTTTGGAGGGGGTCGGGGATACGCAGTATTTT.

The chain carries TRBV19 and TRBJ1-1; TRBD1 is a possible D gene (6 bases). This CDR3 comprises 17 residues. Germline-derived CDR1 and CDR2 are LNHDA and SQIVND (reference sequence). Trimming left V 4 bases short and J 2 bases short, with 20 bases between. CDR3 sequence reads: CASSRTVAGTQNTEAFF. The CDR3 coding sequence is TGTGCCAGTAGTAGAACGGTAGCAGGGACACAAAACACTGAAGCTTTCTTT.

This CDR3 is CATSDLFGQPQHF. CDR3 in DNA: TGTGCCACCAGTGATCTTTTCGGACAGCCCCAGCATTTT. The chain is built from TRBV24-1 and TRBJ1-5; D is unclear. The V gene lost 3 bases and the J gene lost 7 bases, with 9 bases spanning the gap. The CDR3 runs 13 residues. Germline-derived CDR1 and CDR2 are KGHDR and SFDVKD.

The chain recombines TRBV5-1 with TRBJ2-3, with D hard to call. Germline V gene data show CDR1 as SGHRS and CDR2 as YFSETQ. Trimming left V 2 bases short and J 0 bases short, with 10 bases between. The CDR3 runs 15 residues. The CDR3: CASSFADTSTDTQYF. The CDR3 bases are TGCGCCAGCAGCTTCGCAGATACTAGCACAGATACGCAGTATTTT.